Presented here are 25 T cell receptor beta chains from one specimen sequenced in a study of shared clonotypes between healthy human individuals. Assay: immunoSEQ multiplex PCR; the TCRdb copy retains only in-frame clones and omits some. The sample carries about 1 million clones, roughly 80% recorded once. The sample was memory CD4+ T cells sorted from blood. Subset indicated: CD45RA-negative fraction. Receptors originate from a man between 18 and 35 years old in good health.

This chain links TRBV30 with TRBJ1-6; no definite D call. The germline V gene has CDR1 GTSNPN and CDR2 SVGIG (reference sequence). The CDR3 contains 14 residues. V lost 6 bases, J lost 1 base, and 10 bases lay in between. The CDR3 protein is CACIPVSYNSPLHF. The DNA of the CDR3 is TGTGCCTGCATCCCCGTGTCCTATAATTCACCCCTCCACTTT.

The chain joins TRBV7-2 to TRBJ1-5; no clear D. V lost 1 base and J lost 4, with 5 bases in between. In germline, CDR1 is SGHTA, CDR2 FQGNSA. CDR3 length: 13 amino acids. The CDR3 here is CASSLEFNQPQHF. For the CDR3, the DNA is TGTGCCAGCAGCTTAGAATTTAATCAGCCCCAGCATTTT.

This clone was picked up one time. This chain links TRBV30 with TRBJ2-7; D is unresolved. The CDR3 is 13 amino acids. V lost 3 bases, J lost 6 bases, and 15 bases lay in between. Germline values: CDR1 GTSNPN, CDR2 SVGIG (reference sequence). The CDR3 sequence: CAWSGLTTSEQYF. CDR3 DNA sequence: TGTGCCTGGAGCGGGCTTACCACCTCCGAGCAGTACTTC.

The chain uses TRBV5-1 and TRBJ2-1; a weak D match, TRBD1 (6 bases). The germline V gene encodes CDR1 SGHRS and CDR2 YFSETQ. V was pared by 6 bases and J by 0 bases, with 13 bases between. The CDR3 is 15 amino acids. As DNA, the CDR3 is TGCGCCAGCACCAGGGACACCAGCTCCTACAATGAGCAGTTCTTC. Protein: CASTRDTSSYNEQFF.

This clone was observed a single time. The chain has TRBV11-3 and TRBJ2-3, with D possibly being TRBD1 or TRBD2 (7 bases each). The CDR3 totals 15 residues. V lost 3 bases to trimming and J lost 4 bases, with 14 bases between them. Germline V CDR1 and CDR2: SGHNT, YENEEA. For the CDR3, the DNA is TGTGCCAGCAGCTTCAGGGGGGGAGGAGCAGATACGCAGTATTTT. Residues: CASSFRGGGADTQYF.

For this clone: Other DNA sequences from this sample encode an identical CDR3 as well. This rearrangement joins TRBV18 to TRBJ2-7, with a weak D call TRBD1 (7 bases). Germline loops: CDR1 KGHSH, CDR2 LQKENI. Trimming left V 3 bases short and J 4 bases short, with 13 bases between. This CDR3 is 14 amino acids long. The CDR3 coding sequence is TGTGCCAGCTCACCTGGAGGGGGCAGGTACGAGCAGTACTTC. This sequence encodes CASSPGGGRYEQYF.

The V gene is TRBV6-6, the J gene TRBJ1-3; D unclear. The CDR3 totals 14 residues. Germline V gene lookup returns CDR1 MNHNY and CDR2 SVGAGI (reference sequence). V gave up 7 bases and J gave up 0 bases, with 10 bases separating them. The CDR3 region is CASTSRDSGNTIYF. The CDR3 nucleotides are TGTGCCAGCACTTCGCGGGACTCTGGAAACACCATATATTTT.

In this sample, this clone turned up a few times. Other DNA sequences in this sample translate to the same CDR3. The J gene is TRBJ1-2, the V gene TRBV18, with D perhaps matching TRBD1 (5 bases). From germline, CDR1 is KGHSH and CDR2 LQKENI. The V end lost 3 bases, the J end lost 4 bases, and 9 bases lay between the germline ends. The CDR3 length is 13 residues. This chain's CDR3 is CASSPRDLYGYTF. In nucleotides, the CDR3 is TGTGCCAGCTCACCCCGGGACCTCTATGGCTACACCTTC.

This chain joins TRBV29-1 and TRBJ2-5, with D perhaps given as TRBD1 or TRBD2 (6 bases each). Trimming took off 4 bases at V and 2 bases at J, with 11 bases between the two ends. The CDR3 contains 13 residues. Germline CDR1 reads SQVTM; CDR2 reads ANQGSEA. The CDR3, as DNA: TGCAGCGTTGTACGGGGGCGGCAAGAGACCCAGTACTTC. This gives the protein CSVVRGRQETQYF.

The chain carries TRBV5-8 and TRBJ1-1; D remains unclear. This CDR3 contains 14 residues. V was clipped by 1 base and J by 1 base, with 8 bases between them. Germline CDR1 SGHTS, CDR2 YDEGEE. Here the CDR3 reads CASSLIYPNTEAFF. The CDR3 DNA follows: TGTGCCAGCAGCTTGATTTATCCGAACACTGAAGCTTTCTTT.

The rearrangement links TRBV2 to TRBJ2-3; D remains unclear. Germline V gene data show CDR1 as SNHLY and CDR2 as FYNNEI. With 6 bases removed from V and 2 bases from J, the gap between germline ends came to 9 bases. The CDR3 sequence is 13 residues long. Here the CDR3 reads CASRKTTTDTQYF. The CDR3 nucleotides are TGTGCCAGCAGAAAGACCACCACAGATACGCAGTATTTT.

V and J are TRBV4-2 and TRBJ2-3; perhaps TRBD2 as D (6 bases). From germline, CDR1 is LGHNA and CDR2 YNFKEQ. The V gene lost 1 base and the J gene lost 2 bases, with 16 bases spanning the gap. The CDR3 is 17 residues long. The CDR3 sequence: CASSQVGGDPSTDTQYF. For the CDR3, the DNA is TGTGCCAGCAGCCAAGTTGGAGGGGACCCCTCCACAGATACGCAGTATTTT.

As for this clone: This could be a read error, since a much larger clone is one nucleotide away. The chain couples TRBV2 to TRBJ1-1, with D possibly TRBD1 on 6 matching bases. CDR1 and CDR2 (germline): SNHLY, FYNNEI. The CDR3 spans 13 residues. Trimming pared 2 bases from V and 3 bases from J, leaving 7 bases between. The CDR3 spells CASSEQGYTEAFF. CDR3 sequence (DNA): TGTGCCAGCAGTGAACAGGGGTACACTGAAGCTTTCTTT. The whole variable domain, filled in from reference TRBV2 and TRBJ1-1, reads EPEVTQTPSHQVTQMGQEVILRCVPISNHLYFYWYRQILGQKVEFLVSFYNNEISEKSEIFDDQFSVERPDGSNFTLKIRSTKLEDSAMYFCASSEQGYTEAFFGQGTRLTVV.

The J gene is TRBJ2-3, the V gene TRBV10-2; the D is unclear. The CDR3 totals 14 residues. Per germline, CDR1 WSHSY and CDR2 SAAADI. The V end lost 10 bases, the J end lost 7 bases, and 21 bases lay between the germline ends. As DNA, the CDR3 is TGCGCCACCATGGGTCTGTCCTTAGTATATACGCAGTATTTT. Translation: CATMGLSLVYTQYF.

In the case of this clone: At the DNA level, this CDR3 is encoded by other sequences in the same sample as well. This sequence joins TRBV18 and TRBJ2-7; the D is unclear. This CDR3 has 13 amino acids. Deletions cut 3 bases from V and 2 bases from J, with 8 bases between. Germline V lookup: CDR1 KGHSH, CDR2 LQKENI. The CDR3 here is CASSPAPAYEQYF. CDR3 coding DNA: TGTGCCAGCTCACCTGCCCCTGCCTACGAGCAGTACTTC. Complete variable domain (other parts from reference TRBV18 and TRBJ2-7): NAGVMQNPRHLVRRRGQEARLRCSPMKGHSHVYWYRQLPEEGLKFMVYLQKENIIDESGMPKERFSAEFPKEGPSILRIQQVVRGDSAAYFCASSPAPAYEQYFGPGTRLTVT.

The genes are TRBV29-1 and TRBJ2-1; D not resolved. The V gene lost 7 bases and the J gene lost 8 bases, with 12 bases spanning the gap. The CDR3 spans 11 residues. Germline V lookup: CDR1 SQVTM, CDR2 ANQGSEA. The CDR3 spells CSGFEGYEQFF. In DNA form, the CDR3 reads TGCAGCGGGTTCGAAGGTTATGAGCAGTTCTTC.

Regarding this clone: The sample holds other DNA sequences that translate to the same CDR3. The gene calls are TRBV10-3 and TRBJ2-7; TRBD2 matches at 8 bases. The junction had 0 bases not matched to a gene; V was cut back by 2 bases and J by 0 bases. Germline values: CDR1 ENHRY, CDR2 SYGVKD. CDR3 size: 14 residues. The CDR3 region has the DNA TGTGCCATCAGTGAGAGCGGGAGCTCCTACGAGCAGTACTTC. This encodes CAISESGSSYEQYF.

This CDR3 reads CASSLREQVNTEAFF. The CDR3 DNA sequence: TGTGCCAGCAGCTTGAGGGAACAGGTAAACACTGAAGCTTTCTTT. The J gene is TRBJ1-1, the V gene TRBV5-4, with D possibly being TRBD1 (5 bases). The CDR3 loop spans 15 amino acids. The germline CDR1 and CDR2 sequences are SGHNT and YYREEE (reference sequence). Trimming left V 1 base short and J 2 bases short, with 12 bases between.

This clone was observed a few times. The rearrangement links TRBV19 to TRBJ2-2, with 8 bases fitting TRBD1. The germline CDR1 and CDR2 sequences are LNHDA and SQIVND (reference sequence). CDR3 length: 14 residues. Trimming took 9 bases from V and 1 from J; bases not matched to a gene: 4. CDR3 loop: CASQGTGNTGELFF. The CDR3 DNA follows: TGTGCCAGCCAGGGGACAGGGAACACCGGGGAGCTGTTTTTT. Full variable domain (missing parts from reference TRBV19 and TRBJ2-2): DGGITQSPKYLFRKEGQNVTLSCEQNLNHDAMYWYRQDPGQGLRLIYYSQIVNDFQKGDIAEGYSVSREKKESFPLTVTSAQKNPTAFYLCASQGTGNTGELFFGEGSRLTVL.

The chain uses TRBV6-1 and TRBJ2-2; tentative D call: TRBD1 (5 bases). Between the trimmed V and J ends, which lost 2 bases and 2 bases, there was a span of 12 bases. In germline, CDR1 is MNHNS, CDR2 SASEGT. The CDR3 is made up of 16 amino acids. Here the CDR3 reads CASSEKGRQNTGELFF. CDR3 in DNA: TGTGCCAGCAGTGAAAAGGGGCGCCAAAACACCGGGGAGCTGTTTTTT.

This clone was detected a few times. V gene TRBV5-1 combines with J gene TRBJ2-3; the match to TRBD2 covers 9 bases. J gave up 0 bases and V 4 bases, and 6 bases lay outside the gene matches. CDR1 is SGHRS and CDR2 is YFSETQ in the germline V gene. The CDR3 length is 16 residues. The CDR3 DNA reads TGCGCCAGCAGCACGTCTAGCGGGACGAGCACAGATACGCAGTATTTT. This gives the protein CASSTSSGTSTDTQYF.

In its sample, this clone was seen once. This chain links TRBV5-4 with TRBJ1-4, with D possibly being TRBD1 (5 bases). V dropped 1 base and J dropped 5 bases, with 12 bases sitting between them. CDR3 size: 15 residues. Germline V lookup: CDR1 SGHNT, CDR2 YYREEE (reference sequence). The CDR3 loop is CASSLWGGGNEKLFF. CDR3 DNA: TGTGCCAGCAGCTTGTGGGGCGGAGGAAATGAAAAACTGTTTTTT.

This chain links TRBV5-1 with TRBJ1-2; D not certain. The CDR3 is 15 amino acids. Trimming removed 0 bases from V and 3 bases from J, with 12 bases in between. Germline-derived CDR1 and CDR2 are SGHRS and YFSETQ. The CDR3 sequence: CASSLAGGSDYGYTF. CDR3 bases: TGCGCCAGCAGCTTGGCGGGAGGGAGTGACTATGGCTACACCTTC.

As concerns this clone: This clone may be a read error of a much larger clone one base away. V is TRBV28 and J is TRBJ2-1; D unclear. The CDR3 sequence is 11 residues long. The V end lost 6 bases, the J end lost 4 bases, and 4 bases lay between the germline ends. Germline loops: CDR1 MDHEN, CDR2 SYDVKM. The CDR3 is CASRGYNEQFF. The CDR3 DNA sequence: TGTGCCAGCAGGGGGTACAATGAGCAGTTCTTC.

The genes are TRBV30 and TRBJ1-4; D perhaps matches TRBD1 (6 bases). The CDR3 extends over 14 amino acids. Trimming stripped 0 bases from V and 7 bases from J, with 12 bases between. In germline, CDR1 is GTSNPN, CDR2 SVGIG (reference sequence). The CDR3 protein is CAWSVQTGSEKLFF. CDR3 in DNA: TGTGCCTGGAGTGTACAAACAGGGAGTGAAAAACTGTTTTTT.